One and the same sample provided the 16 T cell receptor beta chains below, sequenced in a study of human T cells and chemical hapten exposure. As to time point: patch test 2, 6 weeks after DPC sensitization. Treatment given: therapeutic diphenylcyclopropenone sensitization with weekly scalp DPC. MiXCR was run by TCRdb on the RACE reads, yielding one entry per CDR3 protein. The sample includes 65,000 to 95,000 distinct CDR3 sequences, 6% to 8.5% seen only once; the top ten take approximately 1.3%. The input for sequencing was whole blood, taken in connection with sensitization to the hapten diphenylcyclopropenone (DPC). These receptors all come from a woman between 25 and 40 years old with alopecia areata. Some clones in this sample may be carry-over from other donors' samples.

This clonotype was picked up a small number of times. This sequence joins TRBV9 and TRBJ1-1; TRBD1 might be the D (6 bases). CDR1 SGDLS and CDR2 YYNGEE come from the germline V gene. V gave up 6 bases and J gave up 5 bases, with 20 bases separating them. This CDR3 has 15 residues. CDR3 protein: CASTPFQGYGTEAFF. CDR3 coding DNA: TGTGCCAGCACCCCCTTCCAGGGGTATGGAACTGAAGCTTTCTTT.

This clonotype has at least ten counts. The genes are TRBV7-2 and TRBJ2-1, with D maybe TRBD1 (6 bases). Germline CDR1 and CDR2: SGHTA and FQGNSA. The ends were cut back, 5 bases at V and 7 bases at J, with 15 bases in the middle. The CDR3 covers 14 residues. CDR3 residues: CASSTGTTGNEQFF. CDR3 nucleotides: TGTGCCAGCAGCACCGGCACCACAGGGAATGAGCAGTTCTTC.

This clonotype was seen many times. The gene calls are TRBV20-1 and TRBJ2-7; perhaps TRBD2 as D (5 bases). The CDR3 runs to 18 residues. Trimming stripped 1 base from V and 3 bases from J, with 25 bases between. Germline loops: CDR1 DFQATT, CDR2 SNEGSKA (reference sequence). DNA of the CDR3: TGCAGTGCTAGAGCCCAATGGAGGCATCAAGTGAACCGCTACGAGCAGTACTTC. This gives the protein CSARAQWRHQVNRYEQYF.

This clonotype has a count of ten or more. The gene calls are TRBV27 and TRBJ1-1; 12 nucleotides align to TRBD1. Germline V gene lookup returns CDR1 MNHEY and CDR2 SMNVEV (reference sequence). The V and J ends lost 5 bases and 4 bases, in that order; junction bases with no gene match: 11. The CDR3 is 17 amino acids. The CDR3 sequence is CASSQRGDRGLTTEAFF. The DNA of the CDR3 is TGTGCCAGCAGTCAGAGGGGGGACAGGGGGCTCACCACTGAAGCTTTCTTT.

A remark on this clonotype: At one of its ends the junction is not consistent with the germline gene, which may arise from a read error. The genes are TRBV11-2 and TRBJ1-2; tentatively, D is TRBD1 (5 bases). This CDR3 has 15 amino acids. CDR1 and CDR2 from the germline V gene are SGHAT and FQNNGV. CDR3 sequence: CASSLGPTGFYGYNF. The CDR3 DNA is TGTGCCAGCAGCTTAGGCCCTACAGGTTTCTATGGCTACAACTTC. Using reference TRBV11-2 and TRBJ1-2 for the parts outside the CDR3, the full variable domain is EAGVAQSPRYKIIEKRQSVAFWCNPISGHATLYWYQQILGQGPKLLIQFQNNGVVDDSQLPKDRFSAERLKGVDSTLKIQPAKLEDSAVYLCASSLGPTGFYGYNFGSGTRLTVV.

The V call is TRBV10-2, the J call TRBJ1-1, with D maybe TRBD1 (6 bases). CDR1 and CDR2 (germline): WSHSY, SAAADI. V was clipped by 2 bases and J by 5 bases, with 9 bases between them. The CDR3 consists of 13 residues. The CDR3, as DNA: TGCGCCAGCAGTGAGGCCCAGGGGACTGAAGCTTTCTTT. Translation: CASSEAQGTEAFF.

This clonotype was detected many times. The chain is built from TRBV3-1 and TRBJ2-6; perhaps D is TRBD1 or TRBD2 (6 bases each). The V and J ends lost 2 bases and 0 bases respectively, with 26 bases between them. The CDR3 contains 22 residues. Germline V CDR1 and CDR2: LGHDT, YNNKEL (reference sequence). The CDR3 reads CASSQSMGGGRSPFSGANVLTF. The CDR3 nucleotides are TGTGCCAGCAGCCAATCAATGGGGGGCGGAAGGTCTCCTTTCTCTGGGGCCAACGTCCTGACTTTC.

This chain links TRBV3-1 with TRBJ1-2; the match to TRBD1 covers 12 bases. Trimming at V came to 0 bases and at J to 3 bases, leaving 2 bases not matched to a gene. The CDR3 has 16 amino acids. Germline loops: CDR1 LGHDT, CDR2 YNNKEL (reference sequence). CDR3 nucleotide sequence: TGTGCCAGCAGCCAAGACGGGACAGGGGGCTACTATGGCTACACCTTC. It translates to CASSQDGTGGYYGYTF. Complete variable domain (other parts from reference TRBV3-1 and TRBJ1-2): DTAVSQTPKYLVTQMGNDKSIKCEQNLGHDTMYWYKQDSKKFLKIMFSYNNKELIINETVPNRFSPKSPDKAHLNLHINSLELGDSAVYFCASSQDGTGGYYGYTFGSGTRLTVV.

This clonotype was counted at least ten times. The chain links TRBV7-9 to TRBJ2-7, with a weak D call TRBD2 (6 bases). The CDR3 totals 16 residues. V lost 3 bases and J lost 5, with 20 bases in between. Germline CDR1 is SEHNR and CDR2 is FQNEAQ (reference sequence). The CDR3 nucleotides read TGTGCCAGCAGCTTTAAGCCTGCAGGGACTCGGGACGAGCAGTACTTC. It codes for CASSFKPAGTRDEQYF.

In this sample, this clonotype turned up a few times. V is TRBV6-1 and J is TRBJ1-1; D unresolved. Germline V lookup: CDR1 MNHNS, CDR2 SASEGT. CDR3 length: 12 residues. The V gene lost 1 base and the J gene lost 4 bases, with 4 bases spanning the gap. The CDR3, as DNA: TGTGCCAGCAGTGAAGTCCGCACTGAAGCTTTCTTT. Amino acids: CASSEVRTEAFF.

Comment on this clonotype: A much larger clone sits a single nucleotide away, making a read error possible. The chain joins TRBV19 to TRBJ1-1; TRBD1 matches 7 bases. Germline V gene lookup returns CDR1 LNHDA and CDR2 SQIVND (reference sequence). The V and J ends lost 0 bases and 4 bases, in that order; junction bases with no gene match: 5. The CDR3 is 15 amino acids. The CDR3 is CASSIEGGGITEAFF. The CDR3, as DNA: TGTGCCAGTAGTATAGAGGGAGGGGGCATCACTGAAGCTTTCTTT.

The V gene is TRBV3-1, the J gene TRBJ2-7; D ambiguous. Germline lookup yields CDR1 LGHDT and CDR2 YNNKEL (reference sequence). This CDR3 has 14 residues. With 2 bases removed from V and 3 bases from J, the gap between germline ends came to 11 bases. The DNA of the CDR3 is TGTGCCAGCAGCCAATCGGCAGTAGACTACGAGCAGTACTTC. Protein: CASSQSAVDYEQYF.

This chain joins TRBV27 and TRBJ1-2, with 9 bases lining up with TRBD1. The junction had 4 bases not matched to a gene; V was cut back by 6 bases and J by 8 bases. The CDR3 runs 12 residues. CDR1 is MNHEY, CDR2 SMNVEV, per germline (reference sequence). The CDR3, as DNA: TGTGCCAGCAGGGGACAGGGAAGCGGCTACACCTTC. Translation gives CASRGQGSGYTF.

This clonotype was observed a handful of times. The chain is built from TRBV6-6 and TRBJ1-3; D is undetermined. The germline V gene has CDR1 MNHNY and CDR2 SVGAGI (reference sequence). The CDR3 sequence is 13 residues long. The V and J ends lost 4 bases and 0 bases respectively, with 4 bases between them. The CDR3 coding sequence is TGTGCCAGCAGTTCCGTCTCTGGAAACACCATATATTTT. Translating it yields CASSSVSGNTIYF.

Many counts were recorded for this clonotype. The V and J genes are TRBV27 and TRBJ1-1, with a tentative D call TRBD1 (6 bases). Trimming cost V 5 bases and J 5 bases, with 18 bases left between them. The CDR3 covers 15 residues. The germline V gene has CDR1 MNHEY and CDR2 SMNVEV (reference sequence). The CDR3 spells CASSPGAGARTEAFF. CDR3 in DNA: TGTGCCAGCAGTCCTGGTGCGGGGGCGAGGACTGAAGCTTTCTTT.

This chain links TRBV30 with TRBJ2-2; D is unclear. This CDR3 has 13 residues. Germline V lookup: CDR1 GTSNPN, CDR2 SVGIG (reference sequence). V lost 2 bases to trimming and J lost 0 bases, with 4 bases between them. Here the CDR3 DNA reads TGTGCCTGGAGTAGGTCGAACACCGGGGAGCTGTTTTTT. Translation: CAWSRSNTGELFF.